The clone carrying this TCR beta chain was counted at least ten times. Its antigen remains unknown. The germline V gene has CDR1 MNHNY and CDR2 SVGAGI (reference sequence). V was cut by 2 bases and J by 0 bases, with 12 bases left in between. CDR3 length: 16 amino acids. This specimen comes from a study of tumor-infiltrating lymphocytes in primary liver carcinoma. General study results and limits: Just around 8-25% of top clones spanned all five tumor regions.

From unsorted bulk tissue weighing about 20-31 mg, DNA and RNA were co-extracted. The template, about 500 ng total RNA, yielded TCR beta cDNA made with a constant-region primer. Sequencing libraries for TCR beta derived from three nested multiplex PCR rounds that used slightly modified ARM-PCR. Amplification in the first two PCR rounds was performed using TRBV1-TRBV30 forward primers and a C-beta reverse primer for roughly 9 cycles each. TCRdb redid the calling of the multiplex PCR reads with MiXCR, one entry per CDR3 protein. The repertoire includes 95,000 to 100,000 distinct CDR3 sequences, about 67% of them detected once, and around 12% sits in the top ten.

This sequence joins TRBV6-6 and TRBJ2-3; D possibly corresponds to TRBD1 (5 bases). The TCR sequence derives from a woman in her fifties or sixties with primary liver carcinoma and hepatitis B virus infection. Sequenced material: liver tumor tissue from sampling region 2. Subset described: tumor region T2, inferior pole. CDR3 sequence reads: CASSYSRDSSTDTQYF. DNA of the CDR3: TGTGCCAGCAGTTACAGCCGAGACAGTAGCACAGATACGCAGTATTTT.